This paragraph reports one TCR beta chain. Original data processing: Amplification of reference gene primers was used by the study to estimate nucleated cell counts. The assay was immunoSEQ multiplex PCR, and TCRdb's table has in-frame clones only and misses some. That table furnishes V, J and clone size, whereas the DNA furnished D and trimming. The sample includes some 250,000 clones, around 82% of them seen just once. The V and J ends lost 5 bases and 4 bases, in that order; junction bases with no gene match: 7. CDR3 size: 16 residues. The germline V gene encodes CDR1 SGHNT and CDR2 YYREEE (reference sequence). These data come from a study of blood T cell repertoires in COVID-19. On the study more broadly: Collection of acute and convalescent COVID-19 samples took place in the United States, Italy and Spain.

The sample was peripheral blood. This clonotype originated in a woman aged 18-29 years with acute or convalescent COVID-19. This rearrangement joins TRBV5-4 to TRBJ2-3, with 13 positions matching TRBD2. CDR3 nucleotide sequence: TGTGCCAGCAGTATAAGGACTAGCGGGAGCTCAGATACGCAGTATTTT. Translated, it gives CASSIRTSGSSDTQYF. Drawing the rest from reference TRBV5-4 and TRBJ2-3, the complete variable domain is ETGVTQSPTHLIKTRGQQVTLRCSSQSGHNTVSWYQQALGQGPQFIFQYYREEENGRGNFPPRFSGLQFPNYSSELNVNALELDDSALYLCASSIRTSGSSDTQYFGPGTRLTVL.